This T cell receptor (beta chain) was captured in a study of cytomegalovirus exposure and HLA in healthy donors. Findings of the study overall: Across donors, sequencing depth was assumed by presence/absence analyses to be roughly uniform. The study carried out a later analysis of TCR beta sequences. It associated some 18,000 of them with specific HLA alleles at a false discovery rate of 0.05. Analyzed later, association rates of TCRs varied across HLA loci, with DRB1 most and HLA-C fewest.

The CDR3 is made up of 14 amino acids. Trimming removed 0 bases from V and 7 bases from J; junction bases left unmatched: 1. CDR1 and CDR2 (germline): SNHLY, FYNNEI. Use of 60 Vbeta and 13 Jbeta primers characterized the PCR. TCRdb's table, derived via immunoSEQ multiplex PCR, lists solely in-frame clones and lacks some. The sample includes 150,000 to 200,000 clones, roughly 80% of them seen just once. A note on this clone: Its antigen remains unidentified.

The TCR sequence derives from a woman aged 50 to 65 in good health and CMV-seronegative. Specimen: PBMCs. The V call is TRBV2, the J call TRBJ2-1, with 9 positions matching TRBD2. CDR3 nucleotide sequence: TGTGCCAGCAGTGAAGCTCTAGCGGGAAATGAGCAGTTCTTC. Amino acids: CASSEALAGNEQFF.